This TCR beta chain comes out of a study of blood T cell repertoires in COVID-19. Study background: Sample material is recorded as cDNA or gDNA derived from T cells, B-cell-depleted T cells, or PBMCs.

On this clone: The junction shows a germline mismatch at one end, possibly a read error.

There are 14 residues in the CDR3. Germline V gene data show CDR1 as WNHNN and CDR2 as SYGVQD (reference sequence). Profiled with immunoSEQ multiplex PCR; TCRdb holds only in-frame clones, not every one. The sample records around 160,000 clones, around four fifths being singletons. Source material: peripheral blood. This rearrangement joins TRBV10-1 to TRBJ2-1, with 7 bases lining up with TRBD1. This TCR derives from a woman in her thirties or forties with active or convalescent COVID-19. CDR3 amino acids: CASSETRDRGYQIF. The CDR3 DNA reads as TGCGCCAGCAGTGAGACCCGGGACAGAGGCTATCAGATCTTC.